A single sample gave rise to the 17 T cell receptor beta chains below, sequenced in a study of follicular helper T cells after annual influenza vaccination. Measured with immunoSEQ multiplex PCR; TCRdb has only the in-frame clones, and not every one. The sample lists approximately 10,000 clones; about 86% were seen once. The time point: 2013-2014 season, 7 days after vaccination. The sequencing used CXCR5- memory CD4+ T cells sorted from blood, collected 7 days after influenza vaccination. The receptor source for this set is an adult who received the influenza vaccine.

The chain links TRBV7-9 to TRBJ1-1; D unresolved. This CDR3 is 16 amino acids long. V was pared by 1 base and J by 5 bases, with 17 bases between. CDR1 is SEHNR, CDR2 FQNEAQ, per germline (reference sequence). CDR3 loop: CASSLGVGVIATEAFF. As DNA, the CDR3 is TGTGCCAGCAGCTTAGGAGTCGGTGTCATTGCGACTGAAGCTTTCTTT.

This clone has a single count. The chain is built from TRBV7-2 and TRBJ2-5, with TRBD2 as a possible D gene (5 bases). The CDR3 totals 13 residues. The V end lost 0 bases, the J end lost 5 bases, and 7 bases lay between the germline ends. The V gene's germline CDR1 is SGHTA and CDR2 FQGNSA. CDR3 sequence (DNA): TGTGCCAGCAGCTTAGCCCGCGGGGAGACCCAGTACTTC. Translating gives CASSLARGETQYF.

CDR3: CASSFGGVETQYF. CDR3 nucleotides: TGTGCCAGCAGTTTTGGAGGGGTAGAGACCCAGTACTTC. The chain employs TRBV27 and TRBJ2-5, with D possibly being TRBD2 (6 bases). CDR3 size: 13 residues. V dropped 3 bases and J dropped 4 bases, with 9 bases sitting between them. Germline CDR1 is MNHEY and CDR2 is SMNVEV (reference sequence).

CDR3 protein: CAISAGDRAFF. CDR3 in DNA: TGTGCCATCAGTGCTGGCGATCGGGCTTTCTTT. The V gene is TRBV10-3, the J gene TRBJ1-1; D call uncertain. This CDR3 comprises 11 residues. V was clipped by 4 bases and J by 11 bases, with 11 bases between them. CDR1 is ENHRY and CDR2 is SYGVKD in the germline V gene.

The chain carries TRBV9 and TRBJ2-7; no clear D gene. Germline V gene data show CDR1 as SGDLS and CDR2 as YYNGEE. V was cut by 3 bases and J by 1 base, with 11 bases left in between. CDR3 length equals 14 residues. CDR3 region: CASSASLGSYEQYF. CDR3 nucleotide sequence: TGTGCCAGCAGCGCCTCGCTGGGGTCCTACGAGCAGTACTTC.

The chain links TRBV7-2 to TRBJ2-3; D is unresolved. This CDR3 has 14 residues. Germline V gives CDR1 SGHTA, CDR2 FQGNSA. V dropped 3 bases and J dropped 2 bases, with 9 bases sitting between them. CDR3 DNA sequence: TGTGCCAGCAGCTTCTACTCACCCACAGATACGCAGTATTTT. Translation gives CASSFYSPTDTQYF.

The J gene is TRBJ2-7, the V gene TRBV6-1, with D possibly called TRBD1 or TRBD2 (5 bases each). The CDR3 has 14 amino acids. Trimming shortened V by 7 bases and J by 0 bases, and 13 bases separated the two germline ends. Germline values: CDR1 MNHNS, CDR2 SASEGT. The CDR3 region is CASIPGRLSYEQYF. CDR3 in DNA: TGTGCCAGCATTCCGGGACGTCTCTCCTACGAGCAGTACTTC.

This chain links TRBV6-1 with TRBJ2-3; 10 bases are a match to TRBD2. With V trimmed by 5 bases and J by 4 bases, 6 bases remained unmatched. The CDR3 length is 15 residues. The germline V gene has CDR1 MNHNS and CDR2 SASEGT. The CDR3 region has the DNA TGTGCCAGCAGTTCTCGACTAGCGGGTTCAGATACGCAGTATTTT. Its protein is CASSSRLAGSDTQYF.

This chain uses TRBV11-2 with TRBJ1-3; D gene unclear. This CDR3 is 14 amino acids long. CDR1 and CDR2 from the germline V gene are SGHAT and FQNNGV. The V end lost 3 bases, the J end lost 0 bases, and 6 bases lay between the germline ends. The CDR3 is CASSFPGSGNTIYF. In DNA, the CDR3 is TGTGCCAGCAGCTTCCCAGGCTCTGGAAACACCATATATTTT.

V gene TRBV7-2 combines with J gene TRBJ1-3; no clear D gene. From germline, CDR1 is SGHTA and CDR2 FQGNSA. V was shortened by 5 bases and J by 5 bases, with 19 bases between the two germline ends. The CDR3 runs 16 residues. CDR3 nucleotide sequence: TGTGCCAGCAGCATCCAAGGATCCGGGATTCGAAACACCATATATTTT. This codes for CASSIQGSGIRNTIYF.

The J gene is TRBJ1-3, the V gene TRBV7-9, with no clear D. Germline CDR1 and CDR2: SEHNR and FQNEAQ (reference sequence). Trimming removed 5 bases from V and 5 bases from J, with 16 bases in between. The CDR3 runs 15 residues. CDR3 protein: CASSPTQLSRNTIYF. The CDR3 DNA follows: TGTGCCAGCAGCCCAACCCAATTGTCGAGAAACACCATATATTTT. The whole variable domain, remainder taken from reference TRBV7-9 and TRBJ1-3, is DTGVSQNPRHKITKRGQNVTFRCDPISEHNRLYWYRQTLGQGPEFLTYFQNEAQLEKSRLLSDRFSAERPKGSFSTLEIQRTEQGDSAMYLCASSPTQLSRNTIYFGEGSWLTVV.

This clone was counted a single time. V is TRBV7-2 and J is TRBJ2-2; D unresolved. The CDR3 has 16 residues. In germline, CDR1 is SGHTA, CDR2 FQGNSA. Trimming took 4 bases from V and 1 from J, leaving 13 bases between them. DNA for the CDR3: TGTGCCAGCAGCTCCCGAGTACAGTTGAACACCGGGGAGCTGTTTTTT. It encodes CASSSRVQLNTGELFF.

As concerns this clone: An end of the junction differs from the germline gene, which may be a read error. The chain is built from TRBV6-1 and TRBJ1-5; tentatively, D is TRBD1 (6 bases). This CDR3 region has 15 residues. Germline lookup yields CDR1 MNHNS and CDR2 SASEGT. The CDR3 loop reads CASREAGHPNQPQHF. CDR3 DNA sequence: TGTGCCAGCAGAGAAGCGGGACACCCAAATCAGCCCCAGCATTTT.

The chain has TRBV6-5 and TRBJ2-1; D remains ambiguous. Germline CDR1 is MNHEY and CDR2 is SVGAGI. V shed 2 bases and J shed 7 bases, with 9 bases lying between them. The CDR3 runs to 13 residues. CDR3 in amino acids: CASSYRASNEQFF. The CDR3 DNA is TGTGCCAGCAGTTACCGGGCCTCTAATGAGCAGTTCTTC.

V is TRBV9 and J is TRBJ1-3; no reliable D call. CDR1 and CDR2 (germline): SGDLS, YYNGEE. Deletions cut 3 bases from V and 2 bases from J, with 12 bases between. The CDR3 sequence is 15 residues long. This CDR3 reads CASSAQSRPGNTIYF. The CDR3, as DNA: TGTGCCAGCAGCGCCCAATCGCGACCTGGAAACACCATATATTTT.

The chain joins TRBV10-3 to TRBJ2-7; possibly TRBD1 for D (6 bases). V was shortened by 2 bases and J by 6 bases, with 8 bases between the two germline ends. The length of the CDR3 is 12 residues. Per germline, CDR1 ENHRY and CDR2 SYGVKD. CDR3 protein: CAISEIGGEQYF. CDR3 sequence (DNA): TGTGCCATCAGTGAGATAGGGGGCGAGCAGTACTTC.

The V gene is TRBV28, the J gene TRBJ1-1, with TRBD1 as a possible D gene (5 bases). V lost 5 bases and J 3 bases, leaving 22 bases between the germline ends. The CDR3 has 17 residues. The germline V gene encodes CDR1 MDHEN and CDR2 SYDVKM. This CDR3 is CASSSLGRGARYTEAFF. The CDR3 nucleotides read TGTGCCAGCAGTAGTTTGGGGCGAGGGGCTCGGTACACTGAAGCTTTCTTT.